Listed below are T cell receptor beta chains from one sample, sequenced in a study of control samples from healthy donors and cancer patients. Some clones are missing from TCRdb's copy, which holds only in-frame ones; the method was immunoSEQ multiplex PCR. This table has 75,000 to 95,000 clones, 65% to 85% appearing once. The sequencing sample was made of PBMCs. Source of these receptors: a man in his sixties or seventies with lung cancer. The CDR3 runs from the conserved cysteine through the conserved F or W. Each record gives: J gene, D gene, clone size, V gene, CDR3 DNA, CDR3 protein. The D gene is left open where the match is weak. Clone size is shown for a subset of rows, as once, few, many or a class of expanded clone.

J: TRBJ2-2; D: .; size: .; V: TRBV24-1; DNA: TGTGCCACCAGTGATCCCTCAGGGGTGAAGACCGGGGAGCTGTTTTTT; CDR3: CATSDPSGVKTGELFF
J: TRBJ2-2; D: .; size: .; V: TRBV9; DNA: TGTGCCAGCAGCGTAGTGTCGTCGAACACCGGGGAGCTGTTTTTT; CDR3: CASSVVSSNTGELFF
J: TRBJ1-1; D: .; size: once; V: TRBV15; DNA: TGTGCCACCAGCACTGTGAACACTGAAGCTTTCTTT; CDR3: CATSTVNTEAFF
J: TRBJ2-1; D: TRBD2; size: .; V: TRBV7-8; DNA: TGTGCCAGCAGCAGGACTAGCGGGGGATACAATGAGCAGTTCTTC; CDR3: CASSRTSGGYNEQFF
J: TRBJ1-5; D: .; size: once; V: TRBV7-6; DNA: TGTGCCAGCAGCTTAGGAGAGGCGTGGGAGCCCCAGCATTTT; CDR3: CASSLGEAWEPQHF
J: TRBJ2-2; D: .; size: .; V: TRBV6-6; DNA: TGTGCCTGCCAAGGGGTCACCGGGGAGCTGTTTTTT; CDR3: CACQGVTGELFF
J: TRBJ2-3; D: .; size: once; V: TRBV6-2/TRBV6-3; DNA: TGTGCCAGCAGTTACCTAGCTCGGTCAGATACGCAGTATTTT; CDR3: CASSYLARSDTQYF
J: TRBJ2-3; D: TRBD2; size: .; V: TRBV2; DNA: TGTGCCAGCAGTGAAGGACTAGCGGGGAGGGAAGATACGCAGTATTTT; CDR3: CASSEGLAGREDTQYF
J: TRBJ2-1; D: TRBD2; size: .; V: TRBV18; DNA: TGTGCCAGCTCACGTAGTTTGTCTGAGCGGGGTCTCTACAATGAGCAGTTCTTC; CDR3: CASSRSLSERGLYNEQFF
J: TRBJ1-5; D: .; size: .; V: TRBV27; DNA: TGTGCCAGCAGTTTATCGTTTGTGGCGGGCTATAGCAATCAGCCCCAGCATTTT; CDR3: CASSLSFVAGYSNQPQHF
J: TRBJ1-5; D: .; size: .; V: TRBV6-1; DNA: TGTGCCAGCAGTGATTCTGGGGGGAATCAGCCCCAGCATTTT; CDR3: CASSDSGGNQPQHF
J: TRBJ1-2; D: .; size: .; V: TRBV3-1/TRBV3-2; DNA: TGTGCCAGCAGCCAAGATCGAGGAGGAAGAGGTGGCTACACCTTC; CDR3: CASSQDRGGRGGYTF
J: TRBJ2-7; D: .; size: .; V: TRBV4-2; DNA: TGTGCCAGCAGCCAAGATCTCGCGGAGGGCTACGAGCAGTACTTC; CDR3: CASSQDLAEGYEQYF
J: TRBJ2-5; D: .; size: .; V: TRBV7-3; DNA: TGTGCCAGCAGCTTAGGGGCAGGGGCGACGGGAGAGACCCAGTACTTC; CDR3: CASSLGAGATGETQYF
J: TRBJ2-1; D: TRBD1; size: .; V: TRBV5-1; DNA: TGCGCCAGCAGCCCCACAGGGGGTAGTAGGAATGAGCAGTTCTTC; CDR3: CASSPTGGSRNEQFF
J: TRBJ1-6; D: TRBD1; size: once; V: TRBV29-1; DNA: TGCAGCGCTGGACAGGGGGCCGATTCACCCCTCCACTTT; CDR3: CSAGQGADSPLHF
J: TRBJ1-5; D: .; size: .; V: TRBV3-1/TRBV3-2; DNA: TGTGCCAGCAGCTTACGTTCCAGCAATCAGCCCCAGCATTTT; CDR3: CASSLRSSNQPQHF
J: TRBJ1-1; D: .; size: .; V: TRBV18; DNA: TGTGCCAGCTCACCCGGGCTGTCTGCCACTGAAGCTTTCTTT; CDR3: CASSPGLSATEAFF
J: TRBJ2-7; D: .; size: once; V: TRBV5-6; DNA: TGTGCCAGCAGCGTCCTCGGGACCAAAGCCTACGAGCAGTACTTC; CDR3: CASSVLGTKAYEQYF
J: TRBJ1-1; D: .; size: .; V: TRBV6-1; DNA: TGTGCCAGCAGTGACCGGGGTCAGGCCAACACTGAAGCTTTCTTT; CDR3: CASSDRGQANTEAFF
J: TRBJ2-3; D: .; size: .; V: TRBV7-9; DNA: TGTGCCAGCAGCTCCCGGTTGGAGGGCACAGATACGCAGTATTTT; CDR3: CASSSRLEGTDTQYF
J: TRBJ1-3; D: .; size: .; V: TRBV30; DNA: TGTGCCTGGAGTCAGTCTGGAAACACCATATATTTT; CDR3: CAWSQSGNTIYF
J: TRBJ2-7; D: .; size: .; V: TRBV7-9; DNA: TGTGCCAGCAGCCTTCTAACAGGCCAGTACGAGCAGTACTTC; CDR3: CASSLLTGQYEQYF
J: TRBJ1-2; D: TRBD1; size: .; V: TRBV6-5; DNA: TGTGCCAGCAGTAGGCCGGACAGGGAAGTTTTTCGGTACACCTTC; CDR3: CASSRPDREVFRYTF
J: TRBJ2-1; D: TRBD2; size: .; V: TRBV6-5; DNA: TGTGCCAGCAGAAAGCGGGGGGGCAGCGATGAGCAGTTCTTC; CDR3: CASRKRGGSDEQFF
J: TRBJ2-5; D: TRBD2; size: .; V: TRBV24-1; DNA: TGTGCCACCAGTGCCCCGACTAGCGGGATGGAGACCCAGTACTTC; CDR3: CATSAPTSGMETQYF
J: TRBJ1-2; D: .; size: .; V: TRBV10-3; DNA: TGTGCCATCAGTGGCACTCCTACCGACAGGTCTAACTATGGCTACACCTTC; CDR3: CAISGTPTDRSNYGYTF
J: TRBJ1-1; D: .; size: once; V: TRBV20-1; DNA: TGCAGTGCTAGTCTCCAGCCGAACACTGAAGCTTTCTTT; CDR3: CSASLQPNTEAFF
J: TRBJ2-1; D: TRBD2; size: .; V: TRBV30; DNA: TGTGCCTGGAGTGTTCTAGCGGGGGTCTACAATGAGCAGTTCTTC; CDR3: CAWSVLAGVYNEQFF
J: TRBJ1-1; D: TRBD1; size: .; V: TRBV10-1; DNA: TGCGCCAGCAGTGAGTCTAACAGGGGGTTCACTGAAGCTTTCTTT; CDR3: CASSESNRGFTEAFF
J: TRBJ1-1; D: .; size: .; V: TRBV4-3; DNA: TGCGCCAGCAGCCAAGATGATCAGACAGCCGACGCTTTCTTT; CDR3: CASSQDDQTADAFF
J: TRBJ2-7; D: .; size: .; V: TRBV6-5; DNA: TGTGCCAGCAGTTACGGGGGGCCCTCCTACGAGCAGTACTTC; CDR3: CASSYGGPSYEQYF
J: TRBJ2-3; D: .; size: once; V: TRBV18; DNA: TGTGCCAGCTCACGGGTGCTGGGGGGCAAGGGCACAGATACGCAGTATTTT; CDR3: CASSRVLGGKGTDTQYF
J: TRBJ1-3; D: .; size: .; V: TRBV9; DNA: TGTGCCAGCAGCGTAGTGGGACGGAACTCTGGAAACACCATATATTTT; CDR3: CASSVVGRNSGNTIYF
J: TRBJ1-2; D: .; size: .; V: TRBV4-1; DNA: TGCGCCAGCAGCGAAACCCCGGGACTCGTGTATGGCTACACCTTC; CDR3: CASSETPGLVYGYTF
J: TRBJ2-1; D: TRBD2; size: many; V: TRBV9; DNA: TGTGCCAGCCGAGCGGGGGGGCCTTACAATGAGCAGTTCTTC; CDR3: CASRAGGPYNEQFF
J: TRBJ2-3; D: .; size: .; V: TRBV19; DNA: TGTGCCAGTAGTATAAGCGGGAGCACAGATACGCAGTATTTT; CDR3: CASSISGSTDTQYF
J: TRBJ2-1; D: .; size: .; V: TRBV14; DNA: TGTGCCAGCAGCCAAGTAAGGGGCCATGAGCAGTTCTTC; CDR3: CASSQVRGHEQFF